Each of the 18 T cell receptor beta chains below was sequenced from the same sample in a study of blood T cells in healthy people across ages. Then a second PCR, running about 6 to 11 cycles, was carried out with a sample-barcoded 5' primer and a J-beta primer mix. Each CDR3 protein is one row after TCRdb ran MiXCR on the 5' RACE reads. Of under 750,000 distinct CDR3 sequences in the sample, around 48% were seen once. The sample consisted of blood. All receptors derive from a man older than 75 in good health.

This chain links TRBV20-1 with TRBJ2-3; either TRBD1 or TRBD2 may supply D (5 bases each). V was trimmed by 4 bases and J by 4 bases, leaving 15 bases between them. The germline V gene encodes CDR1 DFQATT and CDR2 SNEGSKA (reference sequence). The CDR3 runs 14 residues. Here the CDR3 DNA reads TGCAGTGCTACCGAGGGGCGATTCGCAGATACGCAGTATTTT. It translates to CSATEGRFADTQYF.

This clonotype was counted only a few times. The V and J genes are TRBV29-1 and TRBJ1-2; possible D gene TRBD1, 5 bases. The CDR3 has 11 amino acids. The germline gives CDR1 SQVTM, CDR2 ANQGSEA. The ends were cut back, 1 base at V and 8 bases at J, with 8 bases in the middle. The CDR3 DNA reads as TGCAGCGTTGAAGTTTCAGGGGGCTACACCTTC. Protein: CSVEVSGGYTF.

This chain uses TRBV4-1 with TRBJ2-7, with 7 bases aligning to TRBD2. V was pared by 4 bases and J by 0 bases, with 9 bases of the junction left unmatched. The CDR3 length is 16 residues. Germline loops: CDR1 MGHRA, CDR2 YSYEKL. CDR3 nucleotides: TGCGCCAGCAGCCGCTTAGAGGGGACTATCTCCTACGAGCAGTACTTC. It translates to CASSRLEGTISYEQYF.

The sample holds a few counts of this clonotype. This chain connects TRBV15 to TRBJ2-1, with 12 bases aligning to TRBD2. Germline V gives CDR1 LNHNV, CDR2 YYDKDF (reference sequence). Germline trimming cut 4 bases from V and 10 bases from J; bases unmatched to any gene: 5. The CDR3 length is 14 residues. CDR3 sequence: CATSTRLAGVEQFF. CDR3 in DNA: TGTGCCACCAGCACAAGACTAGCGGGAGTCGAGCAGTTCTTC.

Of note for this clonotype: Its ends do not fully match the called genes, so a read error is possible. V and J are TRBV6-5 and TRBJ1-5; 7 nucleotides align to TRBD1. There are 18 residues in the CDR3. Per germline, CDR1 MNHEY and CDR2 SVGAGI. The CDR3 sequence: CASSWDVGVRGGNRPQHF. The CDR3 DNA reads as TGTGCCAGCAGTTGGGATGTGGGAGTTAGAGGGGGCAATCGGCCCCAGCATTTT.

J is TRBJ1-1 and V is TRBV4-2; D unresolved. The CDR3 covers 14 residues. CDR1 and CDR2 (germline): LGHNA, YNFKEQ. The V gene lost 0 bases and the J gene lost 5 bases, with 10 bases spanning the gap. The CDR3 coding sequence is TGTGCCAGCAGCCAAGAGTTATGGACGACTGAAGCTTTCTTT. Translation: CASSQELWTTEAFF.

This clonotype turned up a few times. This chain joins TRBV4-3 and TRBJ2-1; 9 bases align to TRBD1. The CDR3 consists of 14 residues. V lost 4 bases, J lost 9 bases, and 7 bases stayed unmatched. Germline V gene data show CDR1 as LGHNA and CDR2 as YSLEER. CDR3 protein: CASSRRQGQGEQFF. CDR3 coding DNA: TGCGCCAGCAGCCGTAGACAGGGACAGGGTGAGCAGTTCTTC.

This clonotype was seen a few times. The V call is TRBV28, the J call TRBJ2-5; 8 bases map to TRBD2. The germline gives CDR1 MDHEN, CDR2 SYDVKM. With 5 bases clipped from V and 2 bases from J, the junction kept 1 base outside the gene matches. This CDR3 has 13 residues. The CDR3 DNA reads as TGTGCCAGCAGTGCGGGGGGTCAAGAGACCCAGTACTTC. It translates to CASSAGGQETQYF. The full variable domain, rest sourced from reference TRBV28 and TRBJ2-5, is DVKVTQSSRYLVKRTGEKVFLECVQDMDHENMFWYRQDPGLGLRLIYFSYDVKMKEKGDIPEGYSVSREKKERFSLILESASTNQTSMYLCASSAGGQETQYFGPGTRLLVL.

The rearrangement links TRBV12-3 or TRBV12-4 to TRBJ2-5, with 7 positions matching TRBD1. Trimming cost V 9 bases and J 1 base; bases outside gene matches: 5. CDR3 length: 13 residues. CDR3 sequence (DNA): TGTGCCAGTAATGGACAGGCCCAAGAGACCCAGTACTTC. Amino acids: CASNGQAQETQYF.

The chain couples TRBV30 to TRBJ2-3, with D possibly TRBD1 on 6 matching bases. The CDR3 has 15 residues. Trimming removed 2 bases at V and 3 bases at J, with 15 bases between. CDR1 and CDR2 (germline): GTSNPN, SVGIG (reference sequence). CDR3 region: CAWSTRQGITDTQYF. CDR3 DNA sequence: TGTGCCTGGAGTACGAGGCAGGGGATAACAGATACGCAGTATTTT.

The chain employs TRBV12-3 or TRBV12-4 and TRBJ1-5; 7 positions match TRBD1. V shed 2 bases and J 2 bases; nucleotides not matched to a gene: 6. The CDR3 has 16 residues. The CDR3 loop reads CASSLQGELGNQPQHF. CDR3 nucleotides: TGTGCCAGCAGTTTACAGGGGGAGTTGGGCAATCAGCCCCAGCATTTT.

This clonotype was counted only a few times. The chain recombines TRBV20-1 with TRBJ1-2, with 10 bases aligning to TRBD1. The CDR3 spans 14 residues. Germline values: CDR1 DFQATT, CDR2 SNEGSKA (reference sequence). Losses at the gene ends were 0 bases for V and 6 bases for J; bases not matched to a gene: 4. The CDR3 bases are TGCAGTGCTAGAGAGACAGGGGGCGGGAATGGCTACACCTTC. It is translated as CSARETGGGNGYTF.

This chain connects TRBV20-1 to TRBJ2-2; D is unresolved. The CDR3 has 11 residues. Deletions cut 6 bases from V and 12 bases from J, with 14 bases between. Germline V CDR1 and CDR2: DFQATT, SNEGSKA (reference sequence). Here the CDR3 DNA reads TGCAGTGCATCAAGCGAAGGCAAGCTGTTTTTT. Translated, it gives CSASSEGKLFF.

The DNA of the CDR3 is TGTGCCAGCAGTTTGACCGGCAGCCGGGCAGATACGCAGTATTTT. Translated: CASSLTGSRADTQYF. This chain links TRBV12-3 or TRBV12-4 with TRBJ2-3, with D unresolved. Trimming cost V 3 bases and J 4 bases, with 14 bases left between them. This CDR3 contains 15 residues.

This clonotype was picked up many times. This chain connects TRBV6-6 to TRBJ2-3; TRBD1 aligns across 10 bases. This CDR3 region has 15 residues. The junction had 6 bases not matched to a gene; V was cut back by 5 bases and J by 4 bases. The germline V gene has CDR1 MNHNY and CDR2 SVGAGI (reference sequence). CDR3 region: CASSRTGGKADTQYF. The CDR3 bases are TGTGCCAGCAGTCGGACAGGGGGGAAGGCAGATACGCAGTATTTT.

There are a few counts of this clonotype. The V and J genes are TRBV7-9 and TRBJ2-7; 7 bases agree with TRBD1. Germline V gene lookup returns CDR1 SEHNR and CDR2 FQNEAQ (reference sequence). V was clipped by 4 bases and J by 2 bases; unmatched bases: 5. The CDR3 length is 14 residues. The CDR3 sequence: CASSSGDSTYEQYF. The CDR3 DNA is TGTGCCAGCAGCTCCGGGGACAGTACCTACGAGCAGTACTTC.

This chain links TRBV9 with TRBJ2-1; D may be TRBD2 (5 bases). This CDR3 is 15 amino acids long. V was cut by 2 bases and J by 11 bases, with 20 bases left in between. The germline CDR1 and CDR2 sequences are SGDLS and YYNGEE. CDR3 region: CASSVMRASYKKQFF. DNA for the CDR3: TGTGCCAGCAGCGTCATGAGGGCCTCCTACAAGAAGCAGTTCTTC.

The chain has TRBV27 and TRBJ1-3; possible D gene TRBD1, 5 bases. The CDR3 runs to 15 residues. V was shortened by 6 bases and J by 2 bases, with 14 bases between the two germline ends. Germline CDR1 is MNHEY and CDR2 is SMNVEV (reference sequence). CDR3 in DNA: TGTGCCAGCAGGCCGACCGGGACTGCTGGAAACACCATATATTTT. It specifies CASRPTGTAGNTIYF.